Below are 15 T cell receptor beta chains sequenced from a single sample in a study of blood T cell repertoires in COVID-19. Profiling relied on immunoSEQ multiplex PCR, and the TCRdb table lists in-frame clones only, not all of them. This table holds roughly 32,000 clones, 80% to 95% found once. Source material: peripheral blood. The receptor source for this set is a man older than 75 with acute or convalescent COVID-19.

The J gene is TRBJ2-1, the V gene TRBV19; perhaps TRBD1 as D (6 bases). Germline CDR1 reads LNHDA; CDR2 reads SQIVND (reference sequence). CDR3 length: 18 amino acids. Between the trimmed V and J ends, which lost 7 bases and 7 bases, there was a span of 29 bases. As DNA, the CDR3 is TGTGCCAGTACCCTATCCATGGCCTCAGGGGAGCGTTTGAATGAGCAGTTCTTC. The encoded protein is CASTLSMASGERLNEQFF.

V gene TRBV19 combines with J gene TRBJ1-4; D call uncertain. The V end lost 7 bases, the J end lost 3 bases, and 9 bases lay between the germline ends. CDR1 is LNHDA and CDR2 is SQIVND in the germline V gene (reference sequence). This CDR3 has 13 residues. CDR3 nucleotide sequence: TGTGCCAGTAACGAGGGTGCTAATGAAAAACTGTTTTTT. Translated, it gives CASNEGANEKLFF.

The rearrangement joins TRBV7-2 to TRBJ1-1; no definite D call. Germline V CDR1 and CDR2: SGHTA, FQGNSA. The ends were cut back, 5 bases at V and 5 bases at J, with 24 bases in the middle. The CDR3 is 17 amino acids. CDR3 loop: CASSPRRPQVIPTEAFF. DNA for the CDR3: TGTGCCAGCAGCCCCCGTCGTCCTCAGGTCATACCGACTGAAGCTTTCTTT. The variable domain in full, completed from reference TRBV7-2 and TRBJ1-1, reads GAGVSQSPSNKVTEKGKDVELRCDPISGHTALYWYRQSLGQGLEFLIYFQGNSAPDKSGLPSDRFSAERTGGSVSTLTIQRTQQEDSAVYLCASSPRRPQVIPTEAFFGQGTRLTVV.

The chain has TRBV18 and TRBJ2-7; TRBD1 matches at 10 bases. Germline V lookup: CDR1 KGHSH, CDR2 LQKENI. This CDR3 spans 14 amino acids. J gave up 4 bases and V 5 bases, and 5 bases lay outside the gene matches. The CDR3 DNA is TGTGCCAGCTCATCTACGGGACAGGGGTACGAGCAGTACTTC. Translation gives CASSSTGQGYEQYF. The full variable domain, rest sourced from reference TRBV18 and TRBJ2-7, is NAGVMQNPRHLVRRRGQEARLRCSPMKGHSHVYWYRQLPEEGLKFMVYLQKENIIDESGMPKERFSAEFPKEGPSILRIQQVVRGDSAAYFCASSSTGQGYEQYFGPGTRLTVT.

As DNA, the CDR3 is TGTGCCAGCAGCTTAGTCGGTAGCGGGGGGGCAGATACGCAGTATTTT. It codes for CASSLVGSGGADTQYF. This sequence joins TRBV7-2 and TRBJ2-3, with 11 bases fitting TRBD2. The germline CDR1 and CDR2 sequences are SGHTA and FQGNSA. The CDR3 covers 16 residues. V dropped 1 base and J dropped 4; count of bases not matched to a gene: 4.

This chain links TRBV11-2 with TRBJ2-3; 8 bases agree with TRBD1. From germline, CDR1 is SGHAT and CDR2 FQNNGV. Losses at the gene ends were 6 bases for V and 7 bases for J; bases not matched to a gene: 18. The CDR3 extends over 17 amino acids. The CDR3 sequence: CASRSGTGLKGQNTQYF. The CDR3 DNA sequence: TGTGCCAGCAGATCCGGGACAGGCCTTAAAGGGCAAAATACGCAGTATTTT.

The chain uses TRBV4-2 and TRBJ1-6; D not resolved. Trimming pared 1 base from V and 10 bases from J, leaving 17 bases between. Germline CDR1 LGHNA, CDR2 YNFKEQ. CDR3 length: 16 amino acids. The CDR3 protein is CASSQVTGIVRSPLHF. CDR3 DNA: TGTGCCAGCAGCCAAGTAACGGGGATAGTTAGGTCACCCCTCCACTTT.

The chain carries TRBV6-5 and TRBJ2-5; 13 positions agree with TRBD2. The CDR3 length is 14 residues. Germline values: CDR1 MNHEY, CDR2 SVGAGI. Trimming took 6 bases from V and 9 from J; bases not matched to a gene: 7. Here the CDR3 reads CASSRTSGGLSQYF. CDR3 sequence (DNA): TGTGCCAGCAGCCGGACTAGCGGGGGCCTTTCCCAGTACTTC.

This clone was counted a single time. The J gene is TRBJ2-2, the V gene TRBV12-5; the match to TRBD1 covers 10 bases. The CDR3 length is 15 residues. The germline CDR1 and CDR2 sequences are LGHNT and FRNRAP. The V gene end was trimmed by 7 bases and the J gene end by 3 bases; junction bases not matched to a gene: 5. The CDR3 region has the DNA TGTGCTAGTGCCACTGGACAGGGGGACACCGGGGAGCTGTTTTTT. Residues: CASATGQGDTGELFF.

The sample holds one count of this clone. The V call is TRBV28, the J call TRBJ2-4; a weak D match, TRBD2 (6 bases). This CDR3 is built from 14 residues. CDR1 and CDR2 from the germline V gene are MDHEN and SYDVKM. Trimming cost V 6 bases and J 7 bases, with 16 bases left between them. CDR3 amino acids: CASSLQAGRNIQYF. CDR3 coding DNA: TGTGCCAGCAGCCTCCAGGCAGGGAGGAACATTCAGTACTTC.

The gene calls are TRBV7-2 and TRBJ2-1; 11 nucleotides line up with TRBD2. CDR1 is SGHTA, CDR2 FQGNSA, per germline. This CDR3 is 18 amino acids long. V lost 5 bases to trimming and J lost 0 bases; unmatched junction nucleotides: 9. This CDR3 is CASSRLLAGVSSYNEQFF. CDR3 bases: TGTGCCAGCAGCCGTTTACTAGCGGGGGTGAGCTCCTACAATGAGCAGTTCTTC. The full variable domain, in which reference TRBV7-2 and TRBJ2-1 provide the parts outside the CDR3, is GAGVSQSPSNKVTEKGKDVELRCDPISGHTALYWYRQSLGQGLEFLIYFQGNSAPDKSGLPSDRFSAERTGGSVSTLTIQRTQQEDSAVYLCASSRLLAGVSSYNEQFFGPGTRLTVL.

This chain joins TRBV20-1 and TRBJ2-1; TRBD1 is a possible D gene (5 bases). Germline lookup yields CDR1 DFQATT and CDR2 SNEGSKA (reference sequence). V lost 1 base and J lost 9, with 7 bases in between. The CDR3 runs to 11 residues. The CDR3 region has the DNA TGCAGTGCTAGAGCTAGGGGTGAGCAGTTCTTC. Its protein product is CSARARGEQFF.

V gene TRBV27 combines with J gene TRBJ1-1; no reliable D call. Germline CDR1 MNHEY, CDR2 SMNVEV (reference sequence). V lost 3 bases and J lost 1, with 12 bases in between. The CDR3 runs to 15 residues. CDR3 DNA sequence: TGTGCCAGCAGTTTTACACCTAGCCAGAACACTGAAGCTTTCTTT. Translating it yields CASSFTPSQNTEAFF.

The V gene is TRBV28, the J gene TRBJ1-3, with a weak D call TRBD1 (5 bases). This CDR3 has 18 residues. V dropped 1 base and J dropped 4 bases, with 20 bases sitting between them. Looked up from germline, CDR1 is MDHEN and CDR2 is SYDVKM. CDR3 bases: TGTGCCAGCAGTTTATTGGGGGGTCAGCGCCGGGCCGGAAACACCATATATTTT. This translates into CASSLLGGQRRAGNTIYF.

The CDR3, as DNA: TGTGCCAGCAGCATGCCCCAGGGGGCCGGGGAGACCCAGTACTTC. Its translation: CASSMPQGAGETQYF. This rearrangement joins TRBV5-6 to TRBJ2-5; the match to TRBD1 covers 8 bases. Germline loops: CDR1 SGHDT, CDR2 YYEEEE. The ends lost 4 bases at V and 5 bases at J; junction bases unmatched: 10. This CDR3 is 15 amino acids long.